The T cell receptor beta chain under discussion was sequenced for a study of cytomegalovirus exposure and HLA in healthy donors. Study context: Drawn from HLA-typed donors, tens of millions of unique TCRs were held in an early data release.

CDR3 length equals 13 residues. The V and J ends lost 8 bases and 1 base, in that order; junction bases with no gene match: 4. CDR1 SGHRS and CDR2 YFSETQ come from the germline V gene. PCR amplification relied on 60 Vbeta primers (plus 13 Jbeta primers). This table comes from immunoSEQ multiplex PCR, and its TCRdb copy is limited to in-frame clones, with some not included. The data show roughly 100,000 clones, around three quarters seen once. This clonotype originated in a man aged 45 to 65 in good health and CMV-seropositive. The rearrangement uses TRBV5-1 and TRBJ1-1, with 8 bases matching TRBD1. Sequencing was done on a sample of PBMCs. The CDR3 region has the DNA TGCGCCAGTTGGACAGGGCAGAACACTGAAGCTTTCTTT. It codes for CASWTGQNTEAFF.